A selection of T cell receptor beta chains follows, all from one sample in a study of OX40 agonist ivuxolimab in advanced cancers. The method was immunoSEQ multiplex PCR; TCRdb's version includes in-frame clones alone and lacks a portion of them. The data hold 65,000 to 90,000 clones, with 88% observed a single time. The input for sequencing was CD4+ or CD8+ T cells sorted from blood, taken in a trial of the OX40 agonist ivuxolimab. The source is an adult with an advanced solid tumor such as melanoma, head and neck, liver or kidney cancer. Both conserved end residues are part of each CDR3. D genes are given only for firm matches. Clone size appears in some rows only: once, few, many, or a class for an expanded clone.

D gene,J gene,clone size,V gene,CDR3 protein,CDR3 DNA
NA,TRBJ2-2,NA,TRBV19,CASSRGGNTGELFF,TGTGCCAGTAGTAGGGGCGGGAACACCGGGGAGCTGTTTTTT
NA,TRBJ2-3,few,TRBV2,CASSDDSTDTQYF,TGTGCCAGCAGTGACGATAGCACAGATACGCAGTATTTT
NA,TRBJ2-1,NA,TRBV7-3,CASSTQGGYDYNEQFF,TGTGCCAGCAGCACTCAGGGCGGTTACGATTACAATGAGCAGTTCTTC
TRBD2,TRBJ2-5,NA,TRBV9,CASSPLTGRGETQYF,TGTGCCAGCAGCCCCCTGACTGGGCGGGGGGAGACCCAGTACTTC
NA,TRBJ1-1,few,TRBV30,CAWSRGGTEAFF,TGTGCCTGGAGTCGGGGGGGCACTGAAGCTTTCTTT
TRBD1,TRBJ1-2,NA,TRBV5-1,CASSLVGTGGYGYTF,TGCGCCAGCAGCTTGGTAGGGACAGGGGGCTATGGCTACACCTTC
NA,TRBJ1-2,NA,TRBV14,CASSHRGGGYGYTF,TGTGCCAGCAGCCACCGGGGAGGGGGCTATGGCTACACCTTC
NA,TRBJ2-3,NA,TRBV6-5,CASRRDTDTQYF,TGTGCCAGCAGAAGAGACACAGATACGCAGTATTTT
NA,TRBJ2-2,NA,TRBV2,CASSGQGGNTGELFF,TGTGCCAGCAGTGGTCAAGGGGGGAACACCGGGGAGCTGTTTTTT
NA,TRBJ2-1,few,TRBV18,CASSINNEQFF,TGTGCCAGCTCCATTAACAATGAGCAGTTCTTC
NA,TRBJ1-2,few,TRBV4-1,CASSQFNSPGPGPYGYTF,TGCGCCAGCAGCCAGTTCAACTCCCCGGGCCCCGGCCCGTATGGCTACACCTTC
NA,TRBJ2-1,NA,TRBV19,CASSRLAEGDYYNEQFF,TGTGCCAGTAGTCGGCTAGCGGAGGGGGACTATTACAATGAGCAGTTCTTC
NA,TRBJ2-3,few,TRBV2,CASTGAVTDTQYF,TGTGCCAGCACAGGGGCCGTGACAGATACGCAGTATTTT
TRBD2,TRBJ2-1,NA,TRBV11-2,CASSLTGLAGNEQFF,TGTGCCAGCAGCTTAACGGGACTAGCGGGTAATGAGCAGTTCTTC
NA,TRBJ2-4,NA,TRBV27,CASGLDIQYF,TGTGCCAGCGGCTTGGACATTCAGTACTTC
NA,TRBJ2-7,NA,TRBV2,CASSGGRTSYEQYF,TGTGCCAGCAGTGGGGGACGGACCTCCTACGAGCAGTACTTC
NA,TRBJ1-5,NA,TRBV7-2,CASSLVGPPQPQHF,TGTGCCAGCAGCTTAGTGGGGCCCCCCCAGCCCCAGCATTTT
NA,TRBJ1-3,NA,TRBV9,CASSGTETLNSSGNAIYF,TGTGCCAGCAGCGGGACGGAGACTCTTAACAGCTCTGGAAACGCCATATATTTT
NA,TRBJ2-5,once,TRBV28,CASSRQITGYGETQYF,TGTGCCAGCAGTCGACAAATTACAGGGTATGGGGAGACCCAGTACTTC
NA,TRBJ2-2,NA,TRBV29-1,CSSRAGWAGELFF,TGCAGCTCCCGGGCAGGGTGGGCCGGGGAGCTGTTTTTT
NA,TRBJ2-3,NA,TRBV7-9,CASSAQTGADTQYF,TGTGCCAGCAGCGCCCAGACCGGAGCAGATACGCAGTATTTT
NA,TRBJ2-7,NA,TRBV30,CAWTGSSYEQYF,TGTGCCTGGACGGGCAGCTCCTACGAGCAGTACTTC
NA,TRBJ2-3,NA,TRBV10-3,CAISDPGGKVTDTQYF,TGTGCCATCAGTGACCCAGGGGGGAAGGTAACAGATACGCAGTATTTT
TRBD1,TRBJ2-1,NA,TRBV7-3,CASSLLGQGESEQFF,TGTGCCAGCAGCTTATTGGGACAGGGGGAATCTGAGCAGTTCTTC